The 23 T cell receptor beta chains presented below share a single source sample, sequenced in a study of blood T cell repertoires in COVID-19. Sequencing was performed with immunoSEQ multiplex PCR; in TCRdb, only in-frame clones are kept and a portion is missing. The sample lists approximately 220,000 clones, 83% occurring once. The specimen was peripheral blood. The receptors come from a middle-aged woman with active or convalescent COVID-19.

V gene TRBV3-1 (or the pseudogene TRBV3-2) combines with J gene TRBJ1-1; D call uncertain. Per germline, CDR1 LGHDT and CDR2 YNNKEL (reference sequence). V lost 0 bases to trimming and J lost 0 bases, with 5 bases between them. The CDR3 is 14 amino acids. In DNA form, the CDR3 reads TGTGCCAGCAGCCAAGATTCAATGAACACTGAAGCTTTCTTT. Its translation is CASSQDSMNTEAFF.

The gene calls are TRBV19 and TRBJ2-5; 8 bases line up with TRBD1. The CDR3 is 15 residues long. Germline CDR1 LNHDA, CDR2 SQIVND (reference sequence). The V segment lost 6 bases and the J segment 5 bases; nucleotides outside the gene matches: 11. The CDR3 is CASSKSGQGGETQYF. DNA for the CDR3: TGTGCCAGTAGCAAATCTGGACAGGGCGGGGAGACCCAGTACTTC.

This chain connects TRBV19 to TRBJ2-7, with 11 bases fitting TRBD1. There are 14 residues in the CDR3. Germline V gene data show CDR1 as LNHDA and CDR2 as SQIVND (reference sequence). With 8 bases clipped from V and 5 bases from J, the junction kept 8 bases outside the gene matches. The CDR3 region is CASGPGQGVNEQYF. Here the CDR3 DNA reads TGTGCCAGTGGACCGGGACAGGGGGTCAACGAGCAGTACTTC. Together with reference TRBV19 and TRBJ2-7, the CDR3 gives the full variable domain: DGGITQSPKYLFRKEGQNVTLSCEQNLNHDAMYWYRQDPGQGLRLIYYSQIVNDFQKGDIAEGYSVSREKKESFPLTVTSAQKNPTAFYLCASGPGQGVNEQYFGPGTRLTVT.

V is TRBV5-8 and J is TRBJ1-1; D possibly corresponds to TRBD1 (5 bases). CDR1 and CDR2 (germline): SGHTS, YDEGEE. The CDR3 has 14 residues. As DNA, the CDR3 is TGTAGGGGCTATACGTGGGGTTCGCACACTGAAGCTTTCTTT. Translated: CRGYTWGSHTEAFF.

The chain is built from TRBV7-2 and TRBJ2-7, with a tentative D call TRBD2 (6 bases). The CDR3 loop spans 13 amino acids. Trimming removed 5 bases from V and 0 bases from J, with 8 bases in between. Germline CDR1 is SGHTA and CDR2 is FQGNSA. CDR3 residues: CASSPGVSYEQYF. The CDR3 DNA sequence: TGTGCCAGCAGCCCGGGAGTCTCCTACGAGCAGTACTTC.

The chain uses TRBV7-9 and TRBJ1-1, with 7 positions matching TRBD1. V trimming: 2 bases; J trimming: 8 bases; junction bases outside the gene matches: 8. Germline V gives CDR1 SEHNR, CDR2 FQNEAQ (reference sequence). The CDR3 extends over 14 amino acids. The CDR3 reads CASSLSRDSAEAFF. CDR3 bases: TGTGCCAGCAGCTTATCCCGGGACAGCGCAGAAGCTTTCTTT.

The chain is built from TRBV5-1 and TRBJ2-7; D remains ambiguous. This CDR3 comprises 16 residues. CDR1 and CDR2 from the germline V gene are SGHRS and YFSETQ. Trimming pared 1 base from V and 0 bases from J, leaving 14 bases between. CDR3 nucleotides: TGCGCCAGCAGCTTGAGCTCCACCTCTTTCTCCTACGAGCAGTACTTC. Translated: CASSLSSTSFSYEQYF.

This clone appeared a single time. DNA for the CDR3: TGTGCCAGCAGTCCCCCAACAGGGGTCACCGGGGAGCTGTTTTTT. Protein product: CASSPPTGVTGELFF. This chain joins TRBV6-5 and TRBJ2-2; 7 bases fit TRBD1. Looked up from germline, CDR1 is MNHEY and CDR2 is SVGAGI. CDR3 length: 15 amino acids. The ends lost 5 bases at V and 4 bases at J; junction bases unmatched: 7.

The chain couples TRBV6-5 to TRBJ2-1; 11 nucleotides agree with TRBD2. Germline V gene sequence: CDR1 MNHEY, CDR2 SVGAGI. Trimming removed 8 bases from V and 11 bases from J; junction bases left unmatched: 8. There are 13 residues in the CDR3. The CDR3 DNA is TGTGCCAGCGCCTCCTTAGCGGGAGGGAAGCAGTTCTTC. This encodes CASASLAGGKQFF.

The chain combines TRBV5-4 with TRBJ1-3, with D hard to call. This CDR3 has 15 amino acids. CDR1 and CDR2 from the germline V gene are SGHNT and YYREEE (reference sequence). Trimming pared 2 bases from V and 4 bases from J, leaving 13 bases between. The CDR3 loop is CASSLNNEQGNTIYF. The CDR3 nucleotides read TGTGCCAGCAGCTTAAATAATGAACAGGGAAACACCATATATTTT.

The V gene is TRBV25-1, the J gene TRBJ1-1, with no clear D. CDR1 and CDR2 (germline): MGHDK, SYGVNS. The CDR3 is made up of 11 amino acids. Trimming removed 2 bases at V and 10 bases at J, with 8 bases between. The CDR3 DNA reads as TGTGCCAGCAGTGAAGGGCGTACAGCTTTCTTT. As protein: CASSEGRTAFF.

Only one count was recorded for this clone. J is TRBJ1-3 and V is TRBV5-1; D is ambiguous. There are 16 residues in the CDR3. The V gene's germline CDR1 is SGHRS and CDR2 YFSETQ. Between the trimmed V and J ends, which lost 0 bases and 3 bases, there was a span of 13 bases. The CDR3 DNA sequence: TGCGCCAGCAGCTTGGCCCCGGGAGGGAATGGAAACACCATATATTTT. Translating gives CASSLAPGGNGNTIYF.

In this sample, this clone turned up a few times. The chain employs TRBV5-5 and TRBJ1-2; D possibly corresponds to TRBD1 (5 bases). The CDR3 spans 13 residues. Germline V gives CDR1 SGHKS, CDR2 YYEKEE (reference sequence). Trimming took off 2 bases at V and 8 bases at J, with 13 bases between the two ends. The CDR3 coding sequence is TGTGCCAGCAGCTTTACAGGCGCTGAAGGCTACACCTTC. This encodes CASSFTGAEGYTF.

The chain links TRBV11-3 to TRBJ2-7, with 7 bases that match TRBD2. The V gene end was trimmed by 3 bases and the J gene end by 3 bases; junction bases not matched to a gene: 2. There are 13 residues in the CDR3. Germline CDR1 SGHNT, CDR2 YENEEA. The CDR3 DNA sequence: TGTGCCAGCAGCTTCGAGCGGGACTACGAGCAGTACTTC. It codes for CASSFERDYEQYF. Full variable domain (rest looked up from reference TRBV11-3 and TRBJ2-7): EAGVVQSPRYKIIEKKQPVAFWCNPISGHNTLYWYLQNLGQGPELLIRYENEEAVDDSQLPKDRFSAERLKGVDSTLKIQPAELGDSAVYLCASSFERDYEQYFGPGTRLTVT.

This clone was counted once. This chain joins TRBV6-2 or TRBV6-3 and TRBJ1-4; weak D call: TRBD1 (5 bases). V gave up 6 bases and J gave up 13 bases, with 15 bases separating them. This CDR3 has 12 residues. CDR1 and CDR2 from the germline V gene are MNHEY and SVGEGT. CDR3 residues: CASSLKNRRLFF. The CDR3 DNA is TGTGCCAGCAGCTTAAAGAACAGGAGACTGTTTTTT.

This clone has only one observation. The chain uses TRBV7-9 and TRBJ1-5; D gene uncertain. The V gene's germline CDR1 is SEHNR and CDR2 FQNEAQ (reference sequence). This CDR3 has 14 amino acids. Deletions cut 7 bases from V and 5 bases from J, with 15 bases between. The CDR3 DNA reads TGTGCCAGCATCGGCGAGGGTGGCGATCAGCCCCAGCATTTT. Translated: CASIGEGGDQPQHF.

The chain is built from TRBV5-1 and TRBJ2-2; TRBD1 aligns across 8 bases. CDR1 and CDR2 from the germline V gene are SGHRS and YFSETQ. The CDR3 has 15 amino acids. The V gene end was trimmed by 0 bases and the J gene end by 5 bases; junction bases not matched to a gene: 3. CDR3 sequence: CASSLGDRPTGELFF. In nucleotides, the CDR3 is TGCGCCAGCAGCTTGGGGGACAGGCCGACCGGGGAGCTGTTTTTT.

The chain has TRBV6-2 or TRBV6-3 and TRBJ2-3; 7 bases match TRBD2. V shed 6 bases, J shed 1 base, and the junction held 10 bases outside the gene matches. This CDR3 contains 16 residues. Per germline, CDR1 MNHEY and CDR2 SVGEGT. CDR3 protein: CASSLAEEGGTDTQYF. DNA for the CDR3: TGTGCCAGCAGCCTAGCGGAGGAAGGAGGCACAGATACGCAGTATTTT.

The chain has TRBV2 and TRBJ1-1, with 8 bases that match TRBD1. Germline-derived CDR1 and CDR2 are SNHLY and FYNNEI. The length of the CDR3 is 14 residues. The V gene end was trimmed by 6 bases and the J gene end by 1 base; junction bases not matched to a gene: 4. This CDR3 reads CASRGTGKNTEAFF. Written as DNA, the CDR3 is TGTGCCAGCAGGGGGACAGGAAAGAACACTGAAGCTTTCTTT. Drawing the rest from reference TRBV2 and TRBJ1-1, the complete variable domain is EPEVTQTPSHQVTQMGQEVILRCVPISNHLYFYWYRQILGQKVEFLVSFYNNEISEKSEIFDDQFSVERPDGSNFTLKIRSTKLEDSAMYFCASRGTGKNTEAFFGQGTRLTVV.

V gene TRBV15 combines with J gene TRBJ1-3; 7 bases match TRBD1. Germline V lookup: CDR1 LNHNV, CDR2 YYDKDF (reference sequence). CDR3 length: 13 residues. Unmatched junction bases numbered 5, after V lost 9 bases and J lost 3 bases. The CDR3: CATRHRGGNTIYF. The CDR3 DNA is TGTGCCACGCGGCACAGGGGTGGAAACACCATATATTTT.

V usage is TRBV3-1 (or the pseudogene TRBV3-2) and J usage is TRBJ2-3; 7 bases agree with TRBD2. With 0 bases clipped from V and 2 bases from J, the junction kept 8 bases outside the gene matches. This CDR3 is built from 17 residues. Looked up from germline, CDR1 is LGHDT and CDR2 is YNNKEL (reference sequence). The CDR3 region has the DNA TGTGCCAGCAGCCAAGAGGCCCTAGCGGTAAACACAGATACGCAGTATTTT. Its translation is CASSQEALAVNTDTQYF.

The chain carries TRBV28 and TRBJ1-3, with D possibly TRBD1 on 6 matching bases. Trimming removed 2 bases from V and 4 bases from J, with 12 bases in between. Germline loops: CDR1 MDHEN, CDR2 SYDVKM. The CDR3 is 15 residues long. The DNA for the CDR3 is TGTGCCAGCAGTTTAATTCAGGGGTCCGGAAACACCATATATTTT. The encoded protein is CASSLIQGSGNTIYF. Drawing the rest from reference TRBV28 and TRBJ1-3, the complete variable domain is DVKVTQSSRYLVKRTGEKVFLECVQDMDHENMFWYRQDPGLGLRLIYFSYDVKMKEKGDIPEGYSVSREKKERFSLILESASTNQTSMYLCASSLIQGSGNTIYFGEGSWLTVV.

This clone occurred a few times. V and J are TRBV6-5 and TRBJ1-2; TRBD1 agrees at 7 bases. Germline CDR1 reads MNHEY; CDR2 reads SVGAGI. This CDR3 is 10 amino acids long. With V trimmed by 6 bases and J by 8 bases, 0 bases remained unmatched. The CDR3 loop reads CASRGQGYTF. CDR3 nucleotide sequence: TGTGCCAGCAGGGGACAGGGCTACACCTTC.